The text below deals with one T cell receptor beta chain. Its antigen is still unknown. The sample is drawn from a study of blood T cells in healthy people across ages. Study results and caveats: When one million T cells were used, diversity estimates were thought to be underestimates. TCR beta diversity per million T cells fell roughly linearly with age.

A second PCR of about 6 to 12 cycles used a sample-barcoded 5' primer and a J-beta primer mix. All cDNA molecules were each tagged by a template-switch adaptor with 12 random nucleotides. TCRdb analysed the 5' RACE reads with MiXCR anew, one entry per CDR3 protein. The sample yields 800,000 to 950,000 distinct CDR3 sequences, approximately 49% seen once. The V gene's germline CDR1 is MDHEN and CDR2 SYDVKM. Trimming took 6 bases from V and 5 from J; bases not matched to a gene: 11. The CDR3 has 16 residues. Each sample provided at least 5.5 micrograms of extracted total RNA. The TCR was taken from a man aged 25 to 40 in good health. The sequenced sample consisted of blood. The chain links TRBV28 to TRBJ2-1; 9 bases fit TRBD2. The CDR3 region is CASRAPGLAFDNEQFF. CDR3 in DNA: TGTGCCAGCAGGGCCCCCGGACTAGCGTTCGACAATGAGCAGTTCTTC.